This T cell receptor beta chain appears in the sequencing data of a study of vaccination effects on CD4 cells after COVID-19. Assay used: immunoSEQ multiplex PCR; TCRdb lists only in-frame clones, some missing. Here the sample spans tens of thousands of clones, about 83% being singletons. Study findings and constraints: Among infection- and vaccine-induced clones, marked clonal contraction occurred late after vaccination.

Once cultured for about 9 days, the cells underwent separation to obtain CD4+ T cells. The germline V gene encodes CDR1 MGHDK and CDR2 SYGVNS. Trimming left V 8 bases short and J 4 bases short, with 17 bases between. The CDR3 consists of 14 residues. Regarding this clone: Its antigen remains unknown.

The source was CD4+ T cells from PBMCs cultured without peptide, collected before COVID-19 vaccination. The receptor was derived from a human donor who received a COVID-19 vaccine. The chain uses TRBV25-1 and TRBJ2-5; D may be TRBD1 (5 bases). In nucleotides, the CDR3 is TGTGCCAGCCAAGACTGGACATCCCGAGAGACCCAGTACTTC. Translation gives CASQDWTSRETQYF. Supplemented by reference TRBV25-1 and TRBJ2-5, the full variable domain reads EADIYQTPRYLVIGTGKKITLECSQTMGHDKMYWYQQDPGMELHLIHYSYGVNSTEKGDLSSESTVSRIRTEHFPLTLESARPSHTSQYLCASQDWTSRETQYFGPGTRLLVL.